This entry lists 20 T cell receptor beta chains sequenced from one sample in a study of blood T cell repertoires in COVID-19. Repertoires were generated with immunoSEQ multiplex PCR, while TCRdb's copy carries only in-frame clones and drops some. The top ten clones hold about 1.7% of a sample with around 400,000 clones, 85% to 90% of them seen once. What was sequenced was PBMCs or T cells enriched from blood (not recorded which). These receptors all stem from a woman in her twenties or thirties who had recovered from COVID-19.

V usage is TRBV6-5 and J usage is TRBJ2-3; perhaps TRBD1 as D (6 bases). Germline-derived CDR1 and CDR2 are MNHEY and SVGAGI. Deletions cut 5 bases from V and 2 bases from J, with 11 bases between. The CDR3 is made up of 14 amino acids. This CDR3 reads CASSRDTLTDTQYF. Here the CDR3 DNA reads TGTGCCAGCAGTCGGGACACTCTCACAGATACGCAGTATTTT.

The chain uses TRBV19 and TRBJ1-4; D gene unclear. The CDR3 runs to 11 residues. V gave up 10 bases and J gave up 11 bases, with 14 bases separating them. CDR1 and CDR2 from the germline V gene are LNHDA and SQIVND (reference sequence). The CDR3 spells CATGFGEKLFF. In DNA form, the CDR3 reads TGTGCCACCGGGTTTGGTGAGAAACTGTTTTTT.

This rearrangement joins TRBV6-1 to TRBJ2-1; possible D gene TRBD1, 7 bases. The CDR3 is 17 amino acids. Per the germline V gene, CDR1 is MNHNS and CDR2 is SASEGT. The V end was cut by 3 bases, the J end by 6 bases, with 21 bases between. The DNA of the CDR3 is TGTGCCAGCAGTGAGTTCCCAGGGGGGAGGCGACCCAATGAGCAGTTCTTC. This encodes CASSEFPGGRRPNEQFF.

This rearrangement joins TRBV7-8 to TRBJ1-3, with unresolved D. This CDR3 is built from 20 residues. Between the trimmed V and J ends, which lost 1 base and 2 bases, there was a span of 24 bases. Germline V gene lookup returns CDR1 SGHVS and CDR2 FQNEAQ. CDR3 amino acids: CASSLGPWNVLRGPGNTIYF. CDR3 DNA: TGTGCCAGCAGCTTAGGACCGTGGAACGTCCTACGAGGCCCTGGAAACACCATATATTTT.

J is TRBJ2-3 and V is TRBV27; 9 bases are a match to TRBD1. Germline CDR1 is MNHEY and CDR2 is SMNVEV (reference sequence). V gave up 5 bases and J gave up 1 base; unmatched junction bases: 7. This CDR3 comprises 16 residues. CDR3 nucleotide sequence: TGTGCCAGCAGTCGTAGCCGGACAGGGGGCACAGATACGCAGTATTTT. Translated, it gives CASSRSRTGGTDTQYF.

This chain links TRBV18 with TRBJ2-7; 8 bases are a match to TRBD2. The length of the CDR3 is 13 residues. The germline CDR1 and CDR2 sequences are KGHSH and LQKENI. The junction had 5 bases not matched to a gene; V was cut back by 5 bases and J by 5 bases. CDR3 residues: CASSKRGSHEQYF. For the CDR3, the DNA is TGTGCCAGCTCAAAGCGGGGGAGCCACGAGCAGTACTTC.

The gene calls are TRBV5-4 and TRBJ1-3; 8 bases are a match to TRBD1. The CDR3 runs 13 residues. The germline V gene has CDR1 SGHNT and CDR2 YYREEE (reference sequence). J gave up 8 bases and V 9 bases, and 10 bases lay outside the gene matches. The CDR3 is CATGTGFEDTIYF. The CDR3 DNA reads TGTGCCACCGGGACAGGCTTCGAGGACACCATATATTTT.

V gene TRBV6-2 or TRBV6-3 combines with J gene TRBJ2-5; 9 bases are a match to TRBD1. Germline V gives CDR1 MNHEY, CDR2 SVGEGT. CDR3 size: 16 residues. V lost 0 bases to trimming and J lost 3 bases; unmatched junction nucleotides: 5. CDR3 coding DNA: TGTGCCAGCAGTTACTCCGGACAGGGGAAAAAAGAGACCCAGTACTTC. It specifies CASSYSGQGKKETQYF.

The chain carries TRBV27 and TRBJ1-2, with D tentatively TRBD1 (5 bases). The germline CDR1 and CDR2 sequences are MNHEY and SMNVEV (reference sequence). Trimming shortened V by 6 bases and J by 7 bases, and 30 bases separated the two germline ends. CDR3 size: 18 residues. CDR3 in amino acids: CASRSGARGILITRGYTF. The CDR3 nucleotides are TGTGCCAGCAGGTCTGGGGCTCGAGGCATATTAATAACGCGTGGCTACACCTTC.

As for this clone: Other DNA variants within this sample encode the same CDR3. The chain has TRBV5-1 and TRBJ2-1; TRBD2 matches at 9 bases. The V and J ends lost 4 bases and 0 bases, in that order; junction bases with no gene match: 2. The CDR3 totals 15 residues. Germline CDR1 and CDR2: SGHRS and YFSETQ. The CDR3 is CASSLSGSSYNEQFF. The CDR3 DNA is TGCGCCAGCAGCCTTAGCGGGAGCTCCTACAATGAGCAGTTCTTC.

The chain uses TRBV29-1 and TRBJ1-4, with 9 bases matching TRBD1. Germline V gives CDR1 SQVTM, CDR2 ANQGSEA. The CDR3 contains 15 residues. V shed 7 bases, J shed 3 bases, and the junction held 9 bases outside the gene matches. This CDR3 is CSATGTGRPNEKLFF. The CDR3 coding sequence is TGCAGCGCGACCGGGACAGGGCGACCTAATGAAAAACTGTTTTTT.

The V gene is TRBV7-3, the J gene TRBJ2-1; 7 bases are a match to TRBD1. This CDR3 contains 18 residues. V dropped 2 bases and J dropped 5; count of bases not matched to a gene: 15. The germline V gene encodes CDR1 SGHTA and CDR2 FQGTGA. The CDR3 spells CASSLGARQGAPNNEQFF. DNA of the CDR3: TGTGCCAGCAGCTTAGGGGCCCGACAGGGTGCCCCAAACAATGAGCAGTTCTTC.

The gene calls are TRBV7-2 and TRBJ2-5, with a weak D call TRBD2 (6 bases). The CDR3 is 16 residues long. Trimming left V 5 bases short and J 4 bases short, with 20 bases between. CDR1 is SGHTA, CDR2 FQGNSA, per germline. The CDR3 region is CASSGRGVVFSETQYF. For the CDR3, the DNA is TGTGCCAGCAGCGGCCGCGGGGTAGTCTTCTCAGAGACCCAGTACTTC.

V is TRBV12-5 and J is TRBJ2-2; D may be TRBD1 (6 bases). V lost 3 bases to trimming and J lost 1 base, with 15 bases between them. The germline CDR1 and CDR2 sequences are LGHNT and FRNRAP. This CDR3 region has 17 residues. The CDR3 loop is CASGFPRDIWNTGELFF. DNA for the CDR3: TGTGCTAGTGGTTTCCCTAGGGACATCTGGAACACCGGGGAGCTGTTTTTT.

V and J are TRBV6-1 and TRBJ2-7; D call uncertain. The CDR3 loop spans 12 amino acids. The V end was cut by 2 bases, the J end by 4 bases, with 6 bases between. Germline CDR1 is MNHNS and CDR2 is SASEGT. CDR3 in amino acids: CASSEHRYEQYF. The CDR3 region has the DNA TGTGCCAGCAGTGAACACAGATACGAGCAGTACTTC.

The chain employs TRBV24-1 and TRBJ2-3, with D perhaps matching TRBD1 (7 bases). Trimming stripped 8 bases from V and 2 bases from J, with 19 bases between. The CDR3 is made up of 16 amino acids. The germline CDR1 and CDR2 sequences are KGHDR and SFDVKD. CDR3 nucleotide sequence: TGTGCCACCACCCATGGGGCGGGACAGAACACAGATACGCAGTATTTT. Translating it yields CATTHGAGQNTDTQYF.

V usage is TRBV9 and J usage is TRBJ1-2; D uncertain. The germline V gene has CDR1 SGDLS and CDR2 YYNGEE. The CDR3 loop spans 11 amino acids. V was shortened by 2 bases and J by 13 bases, with 12 bases between the two germline ends. The CDR3 region has the DNA TGTGCCAGCAGCGTTGGGAGCACGGTCACCTTC. Protein sequence: CASSVGSTVTF.

The V gene is TRBV4-1, the J gene TRBJ1-5, with a weak D call TRBD1 (5 bases). Looked up from germline, CDR1 is MGHRA and CDR2 is YSYEKL. The CDR3 is made up of 15 amino acids. Trimming removed 0 bases from V and 3 bases from J, with 9 bases in between. Here the CDR3 reads CASSQEGQLNQPQHF. The CDR3 DNA reads TGCGCCAGCAGCCAAGAGGGGCAGCTCAATCAGCCCCAGCATTTT.

V and J are TRBV5-6 and TRBJ2-7, with TRBD1 matching over 7 bases. In germline, CDR1 is SGHDT, CDR2 YYEEEE. The junction had 9 bases not matched to a gene; V was cut back by 0 bases and J by 3 bases. CDR3 length: 16 residues. CDR3 amino acids: CASSLVVRQGHYEQYF. CDR3 in DNA: TGTGCCAGCAGCTTGGTGGTGAGACAGGGCCACTACGAGCAGTACTTC.

On this clone: Its ends do not fully match the called genes, so a read error is possible. The CDR3 loop reads CAWSATTSSVTF. CDR3 in DNA: TGTGCCTGGAGTGCCACGACTAGTTCAGTCACTTTT. The chain recombines TRBV30 with TRBJ2-3, with TRBD2 as a possible D gene (6 bases). The CDR3 is 12 amino acids. CDR1 is GTSNPN, CDR2 SVGIG, per germline (reference sequence).